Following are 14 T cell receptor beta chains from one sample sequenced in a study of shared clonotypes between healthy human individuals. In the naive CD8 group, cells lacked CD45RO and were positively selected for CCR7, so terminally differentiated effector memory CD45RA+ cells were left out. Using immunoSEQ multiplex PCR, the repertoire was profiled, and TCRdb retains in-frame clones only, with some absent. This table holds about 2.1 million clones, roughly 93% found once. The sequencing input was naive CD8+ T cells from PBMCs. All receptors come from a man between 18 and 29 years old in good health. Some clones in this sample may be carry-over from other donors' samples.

CDR3 DNA: TGTGCCAGCAGTGAAGGAGCAGCCAGGCAGCCCCAGCATTTT. Its translation: CASSEGAARQPQHF. The V and J genes are TRBV2 and TRBJ1-5; D remains ambiguous. The CDR3 length is 14 residues. Germline CDR1 reads SNHLY; CDR2 reads FYNNEI. V shed 1 base and J shed 7 bases, with 11 bases lying between them.

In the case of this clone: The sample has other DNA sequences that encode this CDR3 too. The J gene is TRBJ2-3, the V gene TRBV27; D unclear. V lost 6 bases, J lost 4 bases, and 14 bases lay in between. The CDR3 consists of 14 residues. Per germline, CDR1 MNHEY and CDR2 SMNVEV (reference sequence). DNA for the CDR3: TGTGCCAGCAGCCTATCTTTGGGTCCAGATACGCAGTATTTT. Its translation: CASSLSLGPDTQYF.

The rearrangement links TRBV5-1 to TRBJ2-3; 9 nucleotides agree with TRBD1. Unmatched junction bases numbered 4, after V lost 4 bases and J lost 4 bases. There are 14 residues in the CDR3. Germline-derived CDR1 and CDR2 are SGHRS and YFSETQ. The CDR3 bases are TGCGCCAGCAGCGGGACAGGGTCACCAGATACGCAGTATTTT. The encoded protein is CASSGTGSPDTQYF.

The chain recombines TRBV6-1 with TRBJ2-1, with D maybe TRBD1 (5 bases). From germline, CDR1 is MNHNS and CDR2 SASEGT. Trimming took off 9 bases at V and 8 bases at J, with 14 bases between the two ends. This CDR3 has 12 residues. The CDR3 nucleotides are TGTGCCAGTAGAAGGGGTCCGTATGAGCAGTTCTTC. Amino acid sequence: CASRRGPYEQFF.

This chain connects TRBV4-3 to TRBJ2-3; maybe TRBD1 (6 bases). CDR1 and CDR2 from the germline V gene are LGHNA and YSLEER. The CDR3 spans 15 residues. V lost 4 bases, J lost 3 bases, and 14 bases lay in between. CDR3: CASSLGWTVTDTQYF. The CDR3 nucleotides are TGCGCCAGCAGCCTTGGTTGGACAGTGACAGATACGCAGTATTTT.

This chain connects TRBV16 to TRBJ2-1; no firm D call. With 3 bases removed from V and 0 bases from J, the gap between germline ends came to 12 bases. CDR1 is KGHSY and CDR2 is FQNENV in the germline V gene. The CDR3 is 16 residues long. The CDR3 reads CASSQPWAPSYNEQFF. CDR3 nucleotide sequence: TGTGCCAGCAGCCAGCCTTGGGCCCCCTCCTACAATGAGCAGTTCTTC.

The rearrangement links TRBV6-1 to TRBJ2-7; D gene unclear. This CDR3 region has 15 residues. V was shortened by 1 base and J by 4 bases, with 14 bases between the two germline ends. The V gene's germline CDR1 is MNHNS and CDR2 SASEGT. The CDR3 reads CASSEVRRRWYEQYF. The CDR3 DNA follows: TGTGCCAGCAGTGAAGTCAGGCGGCGTTGGTACGAGCAGTACTTC.

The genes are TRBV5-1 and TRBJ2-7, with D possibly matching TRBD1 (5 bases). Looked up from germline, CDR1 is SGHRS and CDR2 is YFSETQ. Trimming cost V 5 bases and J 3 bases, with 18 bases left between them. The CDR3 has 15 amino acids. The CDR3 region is CASSPSGHQLYEQYF. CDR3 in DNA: TGCGCCAGCAGTCCCTCCGGACACCAGCTCTACGAGCAGTACTTC.

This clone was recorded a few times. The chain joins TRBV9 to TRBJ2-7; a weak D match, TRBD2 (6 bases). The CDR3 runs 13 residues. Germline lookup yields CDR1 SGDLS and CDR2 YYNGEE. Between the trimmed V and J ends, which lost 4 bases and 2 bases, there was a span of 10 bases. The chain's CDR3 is CASSLSGTYEQYF. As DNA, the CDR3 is TGTGCCAGCAGCCTTAGCGGAACCTACGAGCAGTACTTC.

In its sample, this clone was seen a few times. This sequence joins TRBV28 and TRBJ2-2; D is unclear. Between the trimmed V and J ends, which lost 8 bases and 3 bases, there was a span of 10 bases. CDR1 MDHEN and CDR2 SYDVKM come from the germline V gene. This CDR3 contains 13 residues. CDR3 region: CASQWSDTGELFF. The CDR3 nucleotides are TGTGCCAGCCAGTGGTCAGACACCGGGGAGCTGTTTTTT.

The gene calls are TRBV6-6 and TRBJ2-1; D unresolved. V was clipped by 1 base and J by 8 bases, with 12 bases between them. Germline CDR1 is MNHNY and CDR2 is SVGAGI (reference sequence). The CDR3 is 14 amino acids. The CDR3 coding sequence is TGTGCCAGCAGTTACTTTGGGTTTGTCGATGAGCAGTTCTTC. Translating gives CASSYFGFVDEQFF.

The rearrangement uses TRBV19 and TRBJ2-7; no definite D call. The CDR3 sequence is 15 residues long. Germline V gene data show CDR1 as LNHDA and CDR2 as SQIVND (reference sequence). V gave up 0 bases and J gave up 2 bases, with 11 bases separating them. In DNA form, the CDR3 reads TGTGCCAGTAGTATAGATCAGGCAGGTACCTACGAGCAGTACTTC. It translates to CASSIDQAGTYEQYF. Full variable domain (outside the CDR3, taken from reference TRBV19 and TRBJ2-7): DGGITQSPKYLFRKEGQNVTLSCEQNLNHDAMYWYRQDPGQGLRLIYYSQIVNDFQKGDIAEGYSVSREKKESFPLTVTSAQKNPTAFYLCASSIDQAGTYEQYFGPGTRLTVT.

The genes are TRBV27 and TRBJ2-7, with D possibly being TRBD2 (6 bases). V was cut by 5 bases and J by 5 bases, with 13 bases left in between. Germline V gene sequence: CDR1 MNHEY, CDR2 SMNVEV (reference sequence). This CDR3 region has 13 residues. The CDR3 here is CASSPLARDEQYF. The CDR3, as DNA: TGTGCCAGCAGTCCGCTAGCGCGCGACGAGCAGTACTTC.

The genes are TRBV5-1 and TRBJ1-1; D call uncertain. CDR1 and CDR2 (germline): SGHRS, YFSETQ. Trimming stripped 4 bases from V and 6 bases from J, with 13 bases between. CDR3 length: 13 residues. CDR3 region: CASSPPGHAEAFF. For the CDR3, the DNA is TGCGCCAGCAGCCCCCCCGGGCACGCTGAAGCTTTCTTT.